The 3 T cell receptor beta chains given below trace back to one sample, sequenced in a study of T cell repertoires in cytomegalovirus infection. These receptors have no known antigen. One entry per CDR3 protein, called by TCRdb with MiXCR from the reads. The sample holds about half a million distinct CDR3 sequences, around 35% seen once. Material: cultured PBMCs, obtained from culture after CMV antigen stimulation. The receptors here all came from a human donor in good health (CMV status not recorded). Some clones in this sample may be carry-over from other donors' samples.

J is TRBJ2-1 and V is TRBV19; D not certain. Germline V gives CDR1 LNHDA, CDR2 SQIVND (reference sequence). This CDR3 spans 15 amino acids. Trimming pared 1 base from V and 4 bases from J, leaving 11 bases between. CDR3 sequence: CASSIAAETYNEQFF. CDR3 coding DNA: TGTGCCAGTAGTATAGCAGCCGAGACGTACAATGAGCAGTTCTTC.

Ten or more counts support this clonotype. The gene calls are TRBV2 and TRBJ1-6; the D gene is possibly TRBD1 (6 bases). The CDR3 totals 14 residues. V lost 2 bases and J 7 bases, leaving 9 bases between the germline ends. CDR1 and CDR2 (germline): SNHLY, FYNNEI. CDR3 sequence reads: CASSESRGNSPLHF. The CDR3 DNA is TGTGCCAGCAGTGAATCCAGGGGAAATTCACCCCTCCACTTT. Full variable domain (rest looked up from reference TRBV2 and TRBJ1-6): EPEVTQTPSHQVTQMGQEVILRCVPISNHLYFYWYRQILGQKVEFLVSFYNNEISEKSEIFDDQFSVERPDGSNFTLKIRSTKLEDSAMYFCASSESRGNSPLHFGNGTRLTVT.

This clonotype was seen repeatedly, ten times or more. The chain joins TRBV7-2 to TRBJ2-1; 11 bases fit TRBD2. The CDR3 length is 15 residues. With V trimmed by 5 bases and J by 3 bases, 3 bases remained unmatched. The germline CDR1 and CDR2 sequences are SGHTA and FQGNSA. The DNA of the CDR3 is TGTGCCAGCAGCCAGACTAGCGGGAACTACAATGAGCAGTTCTTC. The encoded protein is CASSQTSGNYNEQFF.